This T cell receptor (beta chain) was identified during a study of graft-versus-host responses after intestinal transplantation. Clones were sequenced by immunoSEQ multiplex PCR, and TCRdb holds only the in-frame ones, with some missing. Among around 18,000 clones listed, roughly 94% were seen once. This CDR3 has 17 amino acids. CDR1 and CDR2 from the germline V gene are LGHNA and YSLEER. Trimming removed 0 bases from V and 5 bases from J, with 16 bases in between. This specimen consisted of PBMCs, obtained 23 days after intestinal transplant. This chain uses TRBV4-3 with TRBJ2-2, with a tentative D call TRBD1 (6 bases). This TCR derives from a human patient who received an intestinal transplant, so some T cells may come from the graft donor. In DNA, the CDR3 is TGCGCCAGCAGCCAAGATCCCGCAGGGGTTAAGACCGGGGAGCTGTTTTTT. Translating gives CASSQDPAGVKTGELFF.